This T cell receptor beta chain was observed in a study of glioma-infiltrating T cells after dendritic cell vaccination. Study-wide results and limits: Patients with more pretreatment TILs had longer time to progression and survival.

Method: immunoSEQ multiplex PCR; TCRdb's copy keeps in-frame clones and lacks some. Here the sample spans roughly 100,000 clones, around 91% being singletons. Trimming removed 3 bases from V and 5 bases from J; junction bases left unmatched: 7. The CDR3 has 14 residues. Germline V gives CDR1 SGDLS, CDR2 YYNGEE. Concerning this clone: Its matching antigen is unknown.

Noted time point: after dendritic cell vaccination, including at tumor progression/relapse. None of the glioblastoma patients had an isocitrate dehydrogenase mutation. PBMC sampling occurred before vaccination, two weeks after the third dose, and at progression. The TCR originated in a human donor with glioblastoma. The gene calls are TRBV9 and TRBJ2-7, with TRBD2 identical over 8 bases. This sample comprised blood, obtained after dendritic cell vaccination. CDR3 sequence: CASSAGTSIDEQYF. The CDR3 DNA sequence: TGTGCCAGCAGCGCCGGGACTAGTATCGACGAGCAGTACTTC.